This T cell receptor beta chain was retrieved from a study of cytomegalovirus exposure and HLA in healthy donors (dated by TCRdb to about 2017). Notes on the research overall: According to an earlier analysis of a few hundred of the donors, 150 million to 200 million T cells yielded some 110 million unique TCR beta sequences and about 300 Gb of sequence data. An early release that covered some 640 HLA-typed donors contained approximately 300 gigabases of sequencing data and approximately 85 million unique TCR sequences. The genetic ancestry cluster associated with self-reported Caucasian donors included 81% of the roughly 400 genotyped donors. The study aimed to test whether signatures of past pathogen exposure could be identified by cataloging public T cell receptors. Using immunosequencing, the study profiled T cell repertoires from 500 to 800 subjects and related those repertoires to cytomegalovirus serostatus. Besides the first cohort of roughly 660 subjects, a separate validation cohort made up of 120 different subjects was used. To predict cytomegalovirus infection status, the study brought together high-throughput TCR immunosequencing, statistical association of individual TCRs with disease status, and machine learning. In a later analysis, previously published TCR beta repertoires from 666 donors were re-analyzed and high-resolution HLA genotyping was added so that TCR occurrence patterns could be studied. Rather than using new phenotypic data, the later analysis identified candidate immune exposures from TCR beta sequences and from how often those sequences occurred across donors. In an earlier analysis of several hundred of the donors, high-throughput TCR beta sequencing was used to judge whether each TCR beta V gene segment behaved as functional or pseudogenic. Donor age, sex, ethnicity and CMV serostatus were collected together with the repertoire data. In a later genetic analysis, genome-wide SNP genotypes for about three fifths of the roughly 670 donors were used, and that subset was treated as a discovery cohort. All discovery cohort repertoires had been generated on a single sequencing platform. Class I and class II HLA loci were covered by the typing at four-digit resolution. Typing coverage differed by locus: A, B, C, DRB1 and DQB1 were typed in about 620-640 donors, DQA1 in approximately 520, DPA1 in nearly 610, and DPB1 in about 450. Roughly 5 DR-DQ haplotypes were treated as single units for association and clustering because of strong linkage in the cohort. Across around 400 genotyped donors of the cohort, an average of approximately 240,000 unique TCR beta nucleotide sequences per donor were sequenced, and roughly 17% of those sequences were non-productive.

Concerning this clone itself: Its antigen remains undetermined. Per-base quality was not reported, and no clone a single base away is much larger than it.

The cohort was made up of 650 to 700 healthy bone marrow donors. All cohort members were sampled while nominally healthy, although unrecorded immune exposures were likely present. The donor was CMV seronegative and was included in the group of approximately 350 seronegative cohort members. Every donor gave a peripheral blood sample, and the peripheral blood mononuclear cells from that sample were used for TCR beta sequencing. Genomic DNA was extracted from the blood cell samples with the Qiagen DNeasy Blood Extraction Kit. The CDR3 covers 12 residues, taking in both the cysteine and the phenylalanine. This entry keeps only the CDR3 DNA: 36 bases, framed from base 1. The germline V gene sets CDR1 to MDHEN and CDR2 to SYDVKM. V is clipped by 2 bases and J by 9 bases, and the sequence between their germline boundaries is 8 bases long. Points the paper makes about the study in general: A later analysis found that TCR association rates varied across HLA loci, with DRB1 alleles showing the most associated TCRs and HLA-C alleles the fewest. A few of the identified cytomegalovirus-associated TCR beta chains were confirmed in vitro to be specific for cytomegalovirus antigens. While some public TCRs were present in many individuals, most TCR sequences turned up only very rarely across donors. The 87-base-pair reads could not distinguish some IMGT-functional V segments, including TRBV6-2 and TRBV6-3, so those segments were excluded. At a false discovery rate of 0.05, a later analysis linked about 17,000 TCR beta sequences to specific HLA alleles. Seventeen rarely observed V segments, including chromosome 9 orphons, were excluded from the earlier analysis of a few hundred of the donors because counts were too low. A group of highly shared sequence variants was considered likely to be a technical artifact of the sequencing pipeline. In a later genetic analysis, a missense DCLRE1C variant was associated with V-gene and J-gene trimming of TCR beta chains, and the association was replicated in an independent cohort. A further reported finding was that TCR beta sequences accurately predicted the HLA-A and HLA-B alleles for most subjects in the first cohort. The study listed approximately 150 TCR beta chains as associated with cytomegalovirus. An earlier analysis of around 540 of the donors showed that most TCR beta V segments appeared in productive rearrangements either about 87% or about 30% of the time, which broadly matched IMGT annotations. A later analysis reported that several top co-occurrence clusters appeared linked to parvovirus B19, influenza, CMV and Epstein-Barr virus. For the cohort, immune exposure information was limited to CMV serostatus. The cohort was sequenced for TCR beta chains only, and without alpha or paired-chain data the features that could be detected were limited. Compared with equally common non-associated chains, HLA-associated TCR beta chains in a later analysis were more clonally expanded and had lower generation probabilities. HLA typing was unavailable for some donors at each locus, so association tests used only the typed subset. In a later genetic analysis, fewer N-insertions in productive TCRs were reported among donors in an Asian-associated ancestry cluster than the roughly 700-donor mean. Assigning TCR associations to individual alleles was difficult when HLA alleles, especially DR and DQ, strongly co-occurred. The classifier was reported to diagnose cytomegalovirus status with high specificity and sensitivity in both the original and validation cohorts. According to the authors, the approach could potentially be generalized to other disease states and immunological phenotypes. According to a later analysis, most CMV-associated TCR beta chains appeared to be HLA-restricted, and the HLA associations seemed to be driven largely by CMV exposure. Roughly uniform sequencing depth across donors was assumed in presence/absence analyses, although this assumption may not hold. Linkage disequilibrium might explain the correlated functional status among segregating V segments, but an unknown experimental factor could not be excluded.

Receptor libraries were prepared by the immunoSEQ multiplex PCR assay. For the multiplex PCR, a mixture combining 60 forward primers for TCR Vbeta segments and 13 reverse primers for TCR Jbeta segments was used. A multiplex PCR assay on genomic DNA amplified the CDR3 region of rearranged TCR beta genes. The Illumina HiSeq System was used to sequence the amplified TCR beta libraries as 87-base-pair reads. In the original analysis: Across the 670 or so repertoires, a later analysis counted about 81 million unique TCR beta chains, around 11 million of which were shared by at least two donors. Raw reads were error-corrected and collapsed into unique sequences with a nearest-neighbor algorithm that merged closely related sequences to remove PCR and sequencing errors. V, D and J gene segments were assigned by aligning CDR3 sequences to IMGT reference sequences. For a sequence to be retained, a match of at least six nucleotides to both a V gene segment and a J gene segment was required. Rearrangements were classified as productive when the CDR3 lacked stop codons and remained in frame with V and J, and all other rearrangements were classified as non-productive. Following IMGT convention, CDR3 was defined as the stretch from the second conserved V-encoded cysteine to the conserved J-encoded phenylalanine. Sequences without an unambiguous match to a single V gene segment were excluded from the earlier analysis of about 630 of the donors. An earlier analysis of roughly 590 of the donors called V segments functional above 56.7% productive rearrangements and segregating when the between-donor standard deviation exceeded 5%. A statistical classification framework was developed to diagnose cytomegalovirus status using the catalog of TCR beta chain sequences. V and J gene assignment, in a later analysis, came from comparing TCR nucleotide sequences with IMGT/GENE-DB human TR gene sequences. The TCRdist pipeline was used in a later analysis to assign CDR3 sequences and most-parsimonious VDJ recombination scenarios. In a later analysis, each TCR beta chain was defined by its CDR3 amino acid sequence together with its V-gene family, and reads without a unique V-gene family were excluded. To address suspected cross-contamination and a sequencing artifact, a later analysis removed roughly 580 highly shared, low-generation-probability nucleotide sequences. A later analysis calculated a clonal expansion index for each public chain from normalized within-repertoire ranks of inferred template counts. Generation probabilities in a later analysis came from a VDJ recombination model fitted to out-of-frame rearrangements, and those results were checked against IGoR. A later analysis scored TCR-TCR, TCR-HLA and TCR-CMV co-occurrence with hypergeometric tests, applying a repertoire-size bias correction to TCR pairs. To estimate false discovery rates, a later analysis permuted the HLA or CMV assignments 20 times. In a later analysis, co-occurring TCRs were grouped using DBSCAN, and TCRdist sequence similarity was added for clustering within HLA-allele-positive subsets. For co-occurrence clustering, repertoires with fewer than 30,000 or more than 120,000 public chains were excluded, along with a handful of repertoires with anomalous nucleotide sharing. Sourced from immuneACCESS, this table was stored by TCRdb with only in-frame sequences that have V and J called. A share of the clones is absent; for the studies checked, an unresolved V gene accounts for under half, and the remainder has no known explanation. V and J calls plus clone size are reproduced from that table; the DNA served to infer D and trimming. This sample comprises approximately 150,000 clones, 84% of them detected only once. The top ten clonotypes cover roughly 5.2% of the sample.

Sequencing was done on a sample of PBMCs. The V gene is TRBV28 and the J gene is TRBJ2-1, with an unclear D gene assignment. The sequence came from a man between 18 and 35 years old in good health and CMV-seronegative. For the CDR3, the sequence is CASSLAHGEQFF. The nucleotide sequence reads TGTGCCAGCAGTTTAGCGCATGGTGAGCAGTTCTTC.